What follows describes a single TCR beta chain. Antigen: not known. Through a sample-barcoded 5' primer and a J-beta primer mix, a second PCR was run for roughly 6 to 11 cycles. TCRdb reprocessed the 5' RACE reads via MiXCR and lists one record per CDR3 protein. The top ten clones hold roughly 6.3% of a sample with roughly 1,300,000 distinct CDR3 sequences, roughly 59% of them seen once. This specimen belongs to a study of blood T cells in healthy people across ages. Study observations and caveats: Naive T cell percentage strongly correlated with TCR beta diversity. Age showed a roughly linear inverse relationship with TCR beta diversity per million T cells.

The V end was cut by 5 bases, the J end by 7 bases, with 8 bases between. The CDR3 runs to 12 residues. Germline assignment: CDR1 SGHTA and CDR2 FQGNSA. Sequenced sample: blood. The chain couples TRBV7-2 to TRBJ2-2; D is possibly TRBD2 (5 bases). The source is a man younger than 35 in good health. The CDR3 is CASSREGGELFF. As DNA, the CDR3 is TGTGCCAGCAGCCGAGAGGGCGGGGAGCTGTTTTTT.